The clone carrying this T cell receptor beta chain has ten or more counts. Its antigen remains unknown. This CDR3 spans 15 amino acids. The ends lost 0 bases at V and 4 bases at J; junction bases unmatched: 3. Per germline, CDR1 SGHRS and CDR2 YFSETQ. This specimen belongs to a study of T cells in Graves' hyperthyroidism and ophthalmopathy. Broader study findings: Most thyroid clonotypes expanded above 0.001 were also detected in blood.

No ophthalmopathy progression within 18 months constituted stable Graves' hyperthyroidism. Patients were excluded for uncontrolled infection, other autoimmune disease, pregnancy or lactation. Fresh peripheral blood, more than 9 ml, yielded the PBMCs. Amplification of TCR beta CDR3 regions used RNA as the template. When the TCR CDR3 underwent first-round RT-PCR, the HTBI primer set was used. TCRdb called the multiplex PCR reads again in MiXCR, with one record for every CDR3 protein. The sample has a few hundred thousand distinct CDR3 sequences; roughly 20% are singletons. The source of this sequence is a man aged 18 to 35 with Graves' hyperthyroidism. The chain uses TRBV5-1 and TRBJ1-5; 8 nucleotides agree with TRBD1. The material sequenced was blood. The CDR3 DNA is TGCGCCAGCAGCTTGGCAGGGGGCGAAAATCAGCCCCAGCATTTT. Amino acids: CASSLAGGENQPQHF.